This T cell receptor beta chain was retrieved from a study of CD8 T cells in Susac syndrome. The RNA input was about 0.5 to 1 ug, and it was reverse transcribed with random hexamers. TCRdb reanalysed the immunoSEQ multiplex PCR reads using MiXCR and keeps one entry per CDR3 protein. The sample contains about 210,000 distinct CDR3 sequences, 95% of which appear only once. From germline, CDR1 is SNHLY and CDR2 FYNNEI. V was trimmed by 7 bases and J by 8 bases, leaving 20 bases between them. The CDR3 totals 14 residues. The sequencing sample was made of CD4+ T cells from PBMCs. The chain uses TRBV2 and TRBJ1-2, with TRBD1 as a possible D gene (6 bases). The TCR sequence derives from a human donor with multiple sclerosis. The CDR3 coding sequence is TGTGCCAGCATTCGGGGGCCCTTTGGAGGAGGCTACACCTTC. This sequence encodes CASIRGPFGGGYTF.